This T cell receptor beta chain derives from a study of PD-1 and CTLA-4 blockade in melanoma. The CDR3 runs 13 residues. Germline-derived CDR1 and CDR2 are SGHTA and FQGNSA. Between the trimmed V and J ends, which lost 7 bases and 0 bases, there was a span of 10 bases. The protocol was immunoSEQ multiplex PCR, while the TCRdb copy is restricted to in-frame clones and leaves out a portion. The data hold roughly 16,000 clones, with around 72% observed a single time. The material was CD8+ T cells from peripheral blood, obtained before anti-PD-1 treatment. The chain employs TRBV7-2 and TRBJ2-7; no reliable D call. This TCR was sampled from a human donor with melanoma. CDR3 amino acids: CASTPLDSYEQYF. As DNA, the CDR3 is TGTGCCAGCACTCCCCTGGACTCCTACGAGCAGTACTTC.